Below, 25 T cell receptor beta chains from the same sample are listed, as sequenced in a study of T cell responses to AZD1222 COVID-19 vaccine. Some clones are missing from TCRdb's copy, which holds only in-frame ones; the method was immunoSEQ multiplex PCR. The sample records about 140,000 clones, approximately 95% being singletons. Sequencing used peripheral blood, obtained 28 days after the second AZD1222 dose. The receptors were sampled from an adult who received the AZD1222 COVID-19 vaccine.

The chain carries TRBV30 and TRBJ2-2, with TRBD2 identical over 8 bases. The CDR3 extends over 15 amino acids. Trimming at V came to 3 bases and at J to 6 bases, leaving 9 bases not matched to a gene. From germline, CDR1 is GTSNPN and CDR2 SVGIG (reference sequence). The CDR3 sequence: CAWRDGGVMAGELFF. The CDR3 nucleotides read TGTGCCTGGAGGGACGGGGGGGTCATGGCCGGGGAGCTGTTTTTT. The full variable domain, with the rest looked up from reference TRBV30 and TRBJ2-2, is SQTIHQWPATLVQPVGSPLSLECTVEGTSNPNLYWYRQAAGRGLQLLFYSVGIGQISSEVPQNLSASRPQDRQFILSSKKLLLSDSGFYLCAWRDGGVMAGELFFGEGSRLTVL.

The chain uses TRBV6-6 and TRBJ2-7; 8 nucleotides align to TRBD1. The CDR3 consists of 16 residues. Per germline, CDR1 MNHNY and CDR2 SVGAGI (reference sequence). V gave up 5 bases and J gave up 2 bases; unmatched junction bases: 11. The CDR3: CASSPGRQGFPYEQYF. The CDR3 nucleotides read TGTGCCAGCAGTCCTGGAAGACAGGGGTTTCCCTACGAGCAGTACTTC.

This clone has a single count. CDR3 sequence reads: CASSFNRGSDTQYF. As DNA, the CDR3 is TGTGCCAGCAGTTTTAACAGGGGGTCAGATACGCAGTATTTT. The V and J genes are TRBV27 and TRBJ2-3, with 8 bases that match TRBD1. The CDR3 runs to 14 residues. Germline V CDR1 and CDR2: MNHEY, SMNVEV (reference sequence). Trimming cost V 3 bases and J 4 bases; bases outside gene matches: 3.

This clone was detected once. V gene TRBV3-1 (or the pseudogene TRBV3-2) combines with J gene TRBJ1-5; TRBD1 agrees at 9 bases. This CDR3 is 14 amino acids long. V lost 2 bases to trimming and J lost 8 bases; unmatched junction nucleotides: 4. Germline CDR1 LGHDT, CDR2 YNNKEL (reference sequence). This chain's CDR3 is CASSQNRGREPQHF. Written as DNA, the CDR3 is TGTGCCAGCAGCCAAAACAGGGGGCGGGAGCCCCAGCATTTT.

This clone was observed a single time. This sequence joins TRBV6-1 and TRBJ2-7, with a tentative D call TRBD1 (5 bases). Germline V gene lookup returns CDR1 MNHNS and CDR2 SASEGT. The CDR3 length is 14 residues. Trimming removed 0 bases from V and 3 bases from J, with 9 bases in between. The CDR3 nucleotides read TGTGCCAGCAGTGAAGCTCAGGGCCTCTACGAGCAGTACTTC. It encodes CASSEAQGLYEQYF.

The J gene is TRBJ1-2, the V gene TRBV7-9, with 8 nucleotides matching TRBD1. V gave up 5 bases and J gave up 7 bases; unmatched junction bases: 9. Germline V CDR1 and CDR2: SEHNR, FQNEAQ (reference sequence). CDR3 size: 14 residues. CDR3 sequence reads: CASSLNDRGSGYTF. CDR3 coding DNA: TGTGCCAGCAGCCTTAACGACAGGGGAAGTGGCTACACCTTC.

The chain carries TRBV14 and TRBJ2-7; D is unresolved. CDR3 size: 12 residues. Germline V gives CDR1 SGHDN, CDR2 FVKESK. Trimming took off 3 bases at V and 8 bases at J, with 11 bases between the two ends. The CDR3 DNA reads as TGTGCCAGCAGCCATCCTTCGAGCCAGCAGTACTTC. Its translation: CASSHPSSQQYF.

The chain joins TRBV7-9 to TRBJ2-7; 8 nucleotides match TRBD1. CDR1 is SEHNR and CDR2 is FQNEAQ in the germline V gene (reference sequence). This CDR3 is 15 amino acids long. V shed 1 base and J 6 bases; nucleotides not matched to a gene: 8. The CDR3 loop is CASSLEQGGTSEQYF. The CDR3 DNA reads as TGTGCCAGCAGCTTAGAACAGGGGGGAACTAGCGAGCAGTACTTC.

The V and J genes are TRBV29-1 and TRBJ2-1, with 12 positions matching TRBD2. The CDR3 has 16 residues. V shed 6 bases, J shed 6 bases, and the junction held 12 bases outside the gene matches. Germline V gene sequence: CDR1 SQVTM, CDR2 ANQGSEA. The CDR3 loop reads CSVPPGLAGGFNEQFF. CDR3 DNA sequence: TGCAGCGTCCCTCCGGGACTAGCGGGTGGATTCAATGAGCAGTTCTTC.

The chain links TRBV5-8 to TRBJ2-7, with D possibly matching TRBD2 (6 bases). This CDR3 spans 15 amino acids. Germline CDR1 and CDR2: SGHTS and YDEGEE. Trimming took 5 bases from V and 0 from J, leaving 15 bases between them. The CDR3 DNA sequence: TGTGCCAGCAGTTCCGGGACTCTAAGCTCCTACGAGCAGTACTTC. Amino acid sequence: CASSSGTLSSYEQYF.

This rearrangement joins TRBV5-6 to TRBJ1-1, with 8 bases identical to TRBD1. The junction had 3 bases not matched to a gene; V was cut back by 4 bases and J by 1 base. Germline values: CDR1 SGHDT, CDR2 YYEEEE. This CDR3 region has 14 residues. The CDR3 region has the DNA TGTGCCAGCAGCCCAGGACAGGGGAACACTGAAGCTTTCTTT. It encodes CASSPGQGNTEAFF.

The rearrangement joins TRBV3-1 (or the pseudogene TRBV3-2) to TRBJ2-5; 8 bases map to TRBD2. The CDR3 has 14 amino acids. J was trimmed by 4 bases and V by 7 bases; bases with no gene match: 8. Germline lookup yields CDR1 LGHDT and CDR2 YNNKEL (reference sequence). The CDR3 DNA follows: TGTGCCAGCAACCGGGGGGGGACCGGAGAGACCCAGTACTTC. Residues: CASNRGGTGETQYF.

V is TRBV10-3 and J is TRBJ1-1; possibly TRBD1 for D (5 bases). V was trimmed by 9 bases and J by 10 bases, leaving 18 bases between them. The CDR3 is 12 amino acids. Germline-derived CDR1 and CDR2 are ENHRY and SYGVKD. CDR3 in DNA: TGTGCCATGGGGGGGGAGAGTGTTGGAGCTTTCTTT. As protein: CAMGGESVGAFF.

The rearrangement joins TRBV6-5 to TRBJ2-7; a weak D match, TRBD2 (5 bases). This CDR3 is 14 amino acids long. Germline loops: CDR1 MNHEY, CDR2 SVGAGI. V was cut by 0 bases and J by 1 base, with 7 bases left in between. The CDR3 DNA reads as TGTGCCAGCAGTTACTCGGACTTTTCCTACGAGCAGTACTTC. It encodes CASSYSDFSYEQYF.

The CDR3: CASSYGGGREQYF. The CDR3 bases are TGTGCCAGCAGTTATGGCGGAGGGCGCGAGCAGTACTTC. The V and J genes are TRBV6-5 and TRBJ2-7; possibly TRBD2 for D (6 bases). The CDR3 is 13 amino acids. The germline gives CDR1 MNHEY, CDR2 SVGAGI. The V end lost 3 bases, the J end lost 6 bases, and 12 bases lay between the germline ends.

The V call is TRBV19, the J call TRBJ1-1, with D hard to call. Deletions cut 6 bases from V and 2 bases from J, with 13 bases between. The CDR3 runs to 14 residues. CDR1 is LNHDA, CDR2 SQIVND, per germline (reference sequence). As DNA, the CDR3 is TGTGCCAGTAGCCCACGTTCCGGAAACACTGAAGCTTTCTTT. Amino acid sequence: CASSPRSGNTEAFF.

This clone was detected only once. The V gene is TRBV14, the J gene TRBJ2-7; 10 bases agree with TRBD1. The CDR3 is 13 amino acids. V shed 6 bases, J shed 6 bases, and the junction held 5 bases outside the gene matches. Germline values: CDR1 SGHDN, CDR2 FVKESK. The CDR3 spells CASSPRTGGEQYF. As DNA, the CDR3 is TGTGCCAGCAGTCCAAGGACAGGGGGCGAGCAGTACTTC.

The chain couples TRBV18 to TRBJ1-2; D call uncertain. The CDR3 is 12 amino acids. Germline CDR1 and CDR2: KGHSH and LQKENI. V gave up 5 bases and J gave up 4 bases, with 8 bases separating them. CDR3 coding DNA: TGTGCCAGCTCAGCCACATTCTATGGCTACACCTTC. It is translated as CASSATFYGYTF.

This chain links TRBV2 with TRBJ2-2; perhaps TRBD1 as D (6 bases). V lost 8 bases and J 4 bases, leaving 17 bases between the germline ends. Germline lookup yields CDR1 SNHLY and CDR2 FYNNEI. This CDR3 region has 15 residues. CDR3 DNA sequence: TGTGCCAGCTTTAGGCGGCGAGGGGGCACCGGGGAGCTGTTTTTT. Amino acid sequence: CASFRRRGGTGELFF.

The rearrangement links TRBV6-1 to TRBJ2-1; weak D call: TRBD2 (5 bases). The V gene's germline CDR1 is MNHNS and CDR2 SASEGT. Trimming pared 2 bases from V and 2 bases from J, leaving 7 bases between. The CDR3 sequence is 14 residues long. CDR3 DNA: TGTGCCAGCAGTGAACGGGAAACCTACAATGAGCAGTTCTTC. Residues: CASSERETYNEQFF.

This chain joins TRBV6-6 and TRBJ1-1; perhaps TRBD1 as D (6 bases). Germline loops: CDR1 MNHNY, CDR2 SVGAGI (reference sequence). This CDR3 contains 17 residues. V was trimmed by 5 bases and J by 0 bases, leaving 19 bases between them. Written as DNA, the CDR3 is TGTGCCAGCAGTCCATATTACAGGGTTGGTATGAACACTGAAGCTTTCTTT. Its protein product is CASSPYYRVGMNTEAFF.

The chain uses TRBV7-2 and TRBJ2-1; D is unclear. CDR1 and CDR2 from the germline V gene are SGHTA and FQGNSA. The CDR3 totals 14 residues. Trimming removed 4 bases at V and 6 bases at J, with 13 bases between. This CDR3 is CASSSGLSVNEQFF. The CDR3 DNA is TGTGCCAGCAGCTCCGGCTTGTCTGTCAATGAGCAGTTCTTC.

This chain joins TRBV6-5 and TRBJ2-1; D not resolved. The CDR3 has 14 residues. Germline V gene data show CDR1 as MNHEY and CDR2 as SVGAGI. The V end lost 3 bases, the J end lost 6 bases, and 12 bases lay between the germline ends. In DNA, the CDR3 is TGTGCCAGCAGTTATTCGGCCCGGGTCAATGAGCAGTTCTTC. It is translated as CASSYSARVNEQFF.

This chain connects TRBV4-2 to TRBJ2-6, with TRBD2 matching over 14 bases. Trimming cost V 4 bases and J 0 bases; bases outside gene matches: 2. Germline lookup yields CDR1 LGHNA and CDR2 YNFKEQ. The CDR3 is 18 amino acids. Here the CDR3 DNA reads TGTGCCAGCAGCCCGGGGACTAGCGGGGGCTCTGGGGCCAACGTCCTGACTTTC. Translated: CASSPGTSGGSGANVLTF.

V usage is TRBV4-1 and J usage is TRBJ2-5; D is undetermined. Trimming pared 4 bases from V and 4 bases from J, leaving 16 bases between. Germline V gene data show CDR1 as MGHRA and CDR2 as YSYEKL. The CDR3 has 15 amino acids. The CDR3 DNA reads as TGCGCCAGCAGCCCGGACGCGGACGGCCGAGAGACCCAGTACTTC. Its protein is CASSPDADGRETQYF.